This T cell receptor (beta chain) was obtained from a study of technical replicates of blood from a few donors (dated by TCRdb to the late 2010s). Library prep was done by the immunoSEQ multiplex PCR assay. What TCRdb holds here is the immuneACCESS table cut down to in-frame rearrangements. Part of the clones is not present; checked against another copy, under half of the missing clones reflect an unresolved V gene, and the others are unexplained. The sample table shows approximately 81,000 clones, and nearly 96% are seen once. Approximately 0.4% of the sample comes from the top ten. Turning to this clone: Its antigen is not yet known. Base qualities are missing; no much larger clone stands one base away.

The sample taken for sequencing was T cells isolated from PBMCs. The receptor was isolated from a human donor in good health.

In nucleotides, the sequence is TGTGCCAGCAGTTCCGGGACTAGCGGGATTCAGACCCAGTACTTC. Its protein is CASSSGTSGIQTQYF. The chain joins TRBV2 to TRBJ2-5, with 13 bases aligning to TRBD2. Taken from the germline V gene, the CDR1 and CDR2 loops are SNHLY and FYNNEI. V is cut back by 5 bases and J by 6 bases, with 6 bases in the junction unmatched. From cysteine to phenylalanine, the CDR3 is 15 amino acids long. Here the CDR3 DNA is all that survives: 45 bases in frame from base 1.